The entry below gives a single TCR beta chain sequence along with its context. This sample stems from a study of long-term antiretroviral therapy in people with HIV. It was version v3.0 of the immunoSEQ assay that was run at survey level. Clones were read by immunoSEQ multiplex PCR, and TCRdb kept only the in-frame ones, dropping some. The sample lists fewer than 10,000 clones; roughly 82% were seen once. The CDR3 is 17 amino acids. Germline loops: CDR1 SGHDT, CDR2 YYEEEE. Trimming took 2 bases from V and 3 from J; bases not matched to a gene: 11. The receptor was derived from a man in his forties with HIV. The chain carries TRBV5-6 and TRBJ1-3; 7 bases are a match to TRBD1. The sequencing here drew on unsorted PBMCs, taken 0.1 years after starting antiretroviral therapy. The CDR3 spells CASSLPPQGEDGNTIYF. The CDR3 DNA sequence: TGTGCCAGCAGCTTACCCCCTCAGGGGGAGGATGGAAACACCATATATTTT.